This T cell receptor beta chain stems from a study of cytomegalovirus exposure and HLA in healthy donors. 60 Vbeta and 13 Jbeta primers were used in PCR. This table comes from immunoSEQ multiplex PCR, and its TCRdb copy is limited to in-frame clones, with some not included. The repertoire includes about 98,000 clones, about three quarters of them detected once, and approximately 1.4% sits in the top ten. Germline trimming cut 5 bases from V and 5 bases from J; bases unmatched to any gene: 4. Germline-derived CDR1 and CDR2 are SNHLY and FYNNEI. The CDR3 has 14 residues. Material for sequencing was PBMCs. This chain joins TRBV2 and TRBJ2-2, with 8 nucleotides matching TRBD1. The receptor was derived from a man aged 40-49 years in good health and CMV-seronegative. CDR3 in amino acids: CASSRTGLTGELFF. CDR3 bases: TGTGCCAGCAGTCGGACAGGGTTGACCGGGGAGCTGTTTTTT.